This T cell receptor beta chain was sequenced for a study of T cell clonotyping in hematopoietic cell transplantation. Comments on this clone: Its matching antigen is unknown.

The study's findings and limits: CD4 and CD8 repertoire contributions could not be separated without sorting. After transplant, recipient diversity fell while pathologically expanded clonotypes grew through day 180.

Libraries were prepared by immunoSEQ multiplex PCR; TCRdb keeps only in-frame clonotypes and omits some of them. The sample holds about 7,700 clones, about 94% seen once. The V gene's germline CDR1 is MDHEN and CDR2 SYDVKM. Trimming removed 2 bases at V and 0 bases at J, with 5 bases between. CDR3 size: 14 residues. The rearrangement joins TRBV28 to TRBJ1-3; D remains ambiguous. The specimen was peripheral blood mononuclear cells, collected 30 days after allogeneic stem cell transplant. The source is a male patient aged 55 to 69 who had an allogeneic stem cell transplant from an unrelated donor, so T cells may come from the graft donor. Some clones in this sample may be carry-over from other donors' samples. CDR3 residues: CASSLRTSGNTIYF. CDR3 sequence (DNA): TGTGCCAGCAGTTTAAGGACCTCTGGAAACACCATATATTTT.